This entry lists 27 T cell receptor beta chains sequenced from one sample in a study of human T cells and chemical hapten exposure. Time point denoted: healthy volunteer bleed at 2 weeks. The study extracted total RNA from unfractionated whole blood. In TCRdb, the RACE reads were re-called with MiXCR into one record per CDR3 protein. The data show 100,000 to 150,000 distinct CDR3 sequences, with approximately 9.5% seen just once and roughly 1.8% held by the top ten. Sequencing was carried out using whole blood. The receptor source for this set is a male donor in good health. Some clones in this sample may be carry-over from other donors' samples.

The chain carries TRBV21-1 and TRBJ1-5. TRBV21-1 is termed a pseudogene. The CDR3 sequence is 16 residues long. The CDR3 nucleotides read TGTGCCAGCAGCAAAGACCACAGCGACAGCAATCAGCCCCAGCATTTT. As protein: CASSKDHSDSNQPQHF.

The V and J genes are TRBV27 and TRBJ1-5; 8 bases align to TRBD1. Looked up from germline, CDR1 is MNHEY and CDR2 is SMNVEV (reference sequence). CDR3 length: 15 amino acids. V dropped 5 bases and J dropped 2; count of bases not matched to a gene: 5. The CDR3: CASSAQGAGNQPQHF. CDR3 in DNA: TGTGCCAGCAGTGCGCAGGGGGCTGGCAATCAGCCCCAGCATTTT.

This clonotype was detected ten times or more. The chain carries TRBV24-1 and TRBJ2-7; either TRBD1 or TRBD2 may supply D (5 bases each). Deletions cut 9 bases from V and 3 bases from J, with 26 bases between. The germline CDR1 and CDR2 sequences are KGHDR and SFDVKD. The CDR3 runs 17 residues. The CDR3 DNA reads TGTGCCACCCTGAGCGGACCGGGTAACAGGACCCTCTACGAGCAGTACTTC. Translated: CATLSGPGNRTLYEQYF.

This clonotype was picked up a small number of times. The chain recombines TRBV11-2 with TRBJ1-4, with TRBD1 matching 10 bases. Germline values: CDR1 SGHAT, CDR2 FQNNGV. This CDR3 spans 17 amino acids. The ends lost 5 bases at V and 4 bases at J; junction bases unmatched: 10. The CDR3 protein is CASSPGQGGAYNEKLFF. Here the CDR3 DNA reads TGTGCCAGCAGCCCAGGACAGGGGGGAGCCTATAATGAAAAACTGTTTTTT. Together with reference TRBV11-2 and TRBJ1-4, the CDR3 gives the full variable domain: EAGVAQSPRYKIIEKRQSVAFWCNPISGHATLYWYQQILGQGPKLLIQFQNNGVVDDSQLPKDRFSAERLKGVDSTLKIQPAKLEDSAVYLCASSPGQGGAYNEKLFFGSGTQLSVL.

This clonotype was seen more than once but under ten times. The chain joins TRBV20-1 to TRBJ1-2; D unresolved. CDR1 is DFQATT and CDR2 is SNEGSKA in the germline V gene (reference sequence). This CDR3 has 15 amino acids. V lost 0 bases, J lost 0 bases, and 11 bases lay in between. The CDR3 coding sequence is TGCAGTGCTAGAGAAGGCGGACTATCTAACTATGGCTACACCTTC. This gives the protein CSAREGGLSNYGYTF.

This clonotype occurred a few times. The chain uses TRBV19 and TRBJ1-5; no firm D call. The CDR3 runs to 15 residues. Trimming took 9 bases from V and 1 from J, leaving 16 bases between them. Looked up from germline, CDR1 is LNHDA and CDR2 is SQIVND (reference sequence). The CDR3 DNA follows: TGTGCCAGCAAGATGGACCCGGACAGCAATCAGCCCCAGCATTTT. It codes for CASKMDPDSNQPQHF.

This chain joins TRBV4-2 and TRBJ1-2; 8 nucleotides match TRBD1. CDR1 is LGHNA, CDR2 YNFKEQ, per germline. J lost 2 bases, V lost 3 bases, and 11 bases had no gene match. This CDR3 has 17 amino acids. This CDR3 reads CASSHHTPSGGNYGYTF. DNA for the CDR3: TGTGCCAGCAGCCACCACACCCCGTCAGGGGGCAACTATGGCTACACCTTC.

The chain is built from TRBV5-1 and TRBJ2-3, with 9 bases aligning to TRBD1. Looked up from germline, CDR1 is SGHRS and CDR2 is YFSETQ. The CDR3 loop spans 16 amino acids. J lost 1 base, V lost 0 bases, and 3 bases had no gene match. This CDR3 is CASSLGDRARTDTQYF. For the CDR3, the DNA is TGCGCCAGCAGCTTGGGGGACAGGGCTCGCACAGATACGCAGTATTTT.

For the CDR3, the DNA is TGTGCCTCATTATCAAGGCTAGCAAGAAATGAGCAGTTCTTC. It specifies CASLSRLARNEQFF. The gene calls are TRBV10-3 and TRBJ2-1; tentatively, D is TRBD2 (5 bases). CDR1 ENHRY and CDR2 SYGVKD come from the germline V gene. The CDR3 has 14 residues. Trimming took 11 bases from V and 7 from J, leaving 21 bases between them.

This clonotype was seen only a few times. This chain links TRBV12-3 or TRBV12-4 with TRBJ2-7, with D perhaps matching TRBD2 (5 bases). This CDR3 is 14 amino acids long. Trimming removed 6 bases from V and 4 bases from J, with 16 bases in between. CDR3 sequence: CASRPLIALYEQYF. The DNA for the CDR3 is TGTGCCAGCAGGCCCCTAATAGCGCTTTACGAGCAGTACTTC.

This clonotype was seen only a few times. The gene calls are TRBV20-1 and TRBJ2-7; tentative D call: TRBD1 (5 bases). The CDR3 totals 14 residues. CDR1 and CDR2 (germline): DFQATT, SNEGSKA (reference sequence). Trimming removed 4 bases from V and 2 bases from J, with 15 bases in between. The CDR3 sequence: CSATLGQRAYEQYF. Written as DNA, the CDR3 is TGCAGTGCTACCTTGGGGCAGCGAGCCTACGAGCAGTACTTC.

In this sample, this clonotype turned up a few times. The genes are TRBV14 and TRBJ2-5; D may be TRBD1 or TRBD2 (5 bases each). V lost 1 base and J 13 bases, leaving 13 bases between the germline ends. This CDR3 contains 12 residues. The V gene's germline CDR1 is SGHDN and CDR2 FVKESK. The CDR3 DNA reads TGTGCCAGCAGCCAAGCAGGGACCTATAGGTACTTC. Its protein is CASSQAGTYRYF.

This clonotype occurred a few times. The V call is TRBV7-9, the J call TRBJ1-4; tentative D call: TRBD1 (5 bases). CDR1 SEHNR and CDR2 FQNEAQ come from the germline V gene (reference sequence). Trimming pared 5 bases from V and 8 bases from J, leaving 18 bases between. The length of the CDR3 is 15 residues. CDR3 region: CASSTVGGSREKLFF. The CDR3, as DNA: TGTGCCAGCAGCACGGTCGGGGGTTCCAGAGAAAAACTGTTTTTT.

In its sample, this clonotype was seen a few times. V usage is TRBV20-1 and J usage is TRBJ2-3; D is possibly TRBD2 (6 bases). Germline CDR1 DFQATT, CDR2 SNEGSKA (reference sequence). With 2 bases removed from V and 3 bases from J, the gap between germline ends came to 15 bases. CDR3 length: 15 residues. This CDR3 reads CSARSPGLQTDTQYF. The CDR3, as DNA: TGCAGTGCTAGAAGCCCGGGACTCCAGACAGATACGCAGTATTTT.

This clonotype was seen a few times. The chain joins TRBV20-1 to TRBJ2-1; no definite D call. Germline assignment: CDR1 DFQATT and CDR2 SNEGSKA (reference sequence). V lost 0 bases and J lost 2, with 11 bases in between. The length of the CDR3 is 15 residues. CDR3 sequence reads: CSARDREITYNEQFF. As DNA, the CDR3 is TGCAGTGCTAGAGATCGTGAGATCACCTACAATGAGCAGTTCTTC.

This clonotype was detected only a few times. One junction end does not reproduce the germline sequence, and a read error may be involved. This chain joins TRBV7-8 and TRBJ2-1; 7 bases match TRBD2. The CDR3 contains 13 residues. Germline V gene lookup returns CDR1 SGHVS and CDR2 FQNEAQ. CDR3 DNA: TGTGCCAGCAGCATAGAAGCGGGGAATGAGCGGTTCTTC. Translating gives CASSIEAGNERFF.

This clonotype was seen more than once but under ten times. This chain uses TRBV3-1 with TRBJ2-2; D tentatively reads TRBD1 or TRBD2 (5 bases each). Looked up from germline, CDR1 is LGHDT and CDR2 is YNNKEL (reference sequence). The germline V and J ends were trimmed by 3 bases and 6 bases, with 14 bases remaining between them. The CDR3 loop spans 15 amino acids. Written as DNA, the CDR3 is TGTGCCAGCAGCCAGGGGGACCGAAGGGCCGGGGAGCTGTTTTTT. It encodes CASSQGDRRAGELFF. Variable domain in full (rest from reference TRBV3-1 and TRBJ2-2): DTAVSQTPKYLVTQMGNDKSIKCEQNLGHDTMYWYKQDSKKFLKIMFSYNNKELIINETVPNRFSPKSPDKAHLNLHINSLELGDSAVYFCASSQGDRRAGELFFGEGSRLTVL.

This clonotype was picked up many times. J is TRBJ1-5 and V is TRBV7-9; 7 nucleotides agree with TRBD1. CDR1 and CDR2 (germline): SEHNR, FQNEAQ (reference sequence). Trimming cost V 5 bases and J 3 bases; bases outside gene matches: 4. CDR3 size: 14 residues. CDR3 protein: CASSAGTVNQPQHF. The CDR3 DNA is TGTGCCAGCAGCGCCGGGACAGTCAATCAGCCCCAGCATTTT.

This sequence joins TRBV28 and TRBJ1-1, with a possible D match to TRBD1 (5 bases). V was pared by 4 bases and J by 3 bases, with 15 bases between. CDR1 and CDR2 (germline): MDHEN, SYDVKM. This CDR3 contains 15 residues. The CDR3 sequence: CASSSPGRGDTEAFF. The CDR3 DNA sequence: TGTGCCAGCAGTTCCCCGGGACGGGGGGACACTGAAGCTTTCTTT.

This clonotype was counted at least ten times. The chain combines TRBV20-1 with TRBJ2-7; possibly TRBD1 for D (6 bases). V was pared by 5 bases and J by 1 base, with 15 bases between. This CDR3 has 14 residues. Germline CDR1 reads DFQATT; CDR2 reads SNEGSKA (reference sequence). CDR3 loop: CSALQGGRSYEQYF. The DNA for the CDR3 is TGCAGTGCTTTACAGGGTGGGAGATCCTACGAGCAGTACTTC.

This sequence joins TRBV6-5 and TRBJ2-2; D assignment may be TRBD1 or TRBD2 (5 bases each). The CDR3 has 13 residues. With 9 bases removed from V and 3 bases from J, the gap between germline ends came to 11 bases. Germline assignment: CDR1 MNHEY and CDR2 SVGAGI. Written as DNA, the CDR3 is TGTGCCAGTGAGAGAGGGGACACCGGGGAGCTGTTTTTT. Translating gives CASERGDTGELFF.

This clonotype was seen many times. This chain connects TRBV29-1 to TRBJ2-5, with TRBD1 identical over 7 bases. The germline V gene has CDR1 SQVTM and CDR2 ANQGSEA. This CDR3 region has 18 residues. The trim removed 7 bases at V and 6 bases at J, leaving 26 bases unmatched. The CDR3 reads CSAPPETGSLWLEQTQYF. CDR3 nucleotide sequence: TGCAGCGCCCCACCCGAGACAGGGTCTTTATGGTTAGAACAGACCCAGTACTTC. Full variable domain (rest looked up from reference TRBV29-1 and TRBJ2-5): SAVISQKPSRDICQRGTSLTIQCQVDSQVTMMFWYRQQPGQSLTLIATANQGSEATYESGFVIDKFPISRPNLTFSTLTVSNMSPEDSSIYLCSAPPETGSLWLEQTQYFGPGTRLLVL.

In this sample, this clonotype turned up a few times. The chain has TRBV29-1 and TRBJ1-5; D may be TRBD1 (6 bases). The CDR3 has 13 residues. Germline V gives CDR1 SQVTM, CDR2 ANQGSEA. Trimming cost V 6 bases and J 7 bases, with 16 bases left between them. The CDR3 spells CSVGRDKSQPQHF. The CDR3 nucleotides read TGCAGCGTGGGCCGGGACAAATCCCAGCCCCAGCATTTT.

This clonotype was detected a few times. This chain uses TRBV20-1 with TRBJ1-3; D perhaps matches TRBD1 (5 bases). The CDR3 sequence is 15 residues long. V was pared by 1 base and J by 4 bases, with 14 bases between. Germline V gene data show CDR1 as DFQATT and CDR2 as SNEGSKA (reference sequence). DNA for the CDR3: TGCAGTGCTAGAGGGGAGGGGAATTCAGGAAACACCATATATTTT. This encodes CSARGEGNSGNTIYF.

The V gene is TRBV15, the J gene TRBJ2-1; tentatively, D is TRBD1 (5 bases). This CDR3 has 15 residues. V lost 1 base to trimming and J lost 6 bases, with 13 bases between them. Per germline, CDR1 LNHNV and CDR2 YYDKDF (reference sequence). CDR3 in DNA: TGTGCCACCAGCAGAGCTGGTGCAGGGCGCAATGAGCAGTTCTTC. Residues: CATSRAGAGRNEQFF.

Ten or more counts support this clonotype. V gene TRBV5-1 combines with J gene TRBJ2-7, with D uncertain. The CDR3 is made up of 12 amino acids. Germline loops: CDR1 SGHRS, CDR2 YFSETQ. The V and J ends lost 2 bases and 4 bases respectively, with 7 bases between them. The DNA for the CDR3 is TGCGCCAGCAGCTTCGATCAGTACGAGCAGTACTTC. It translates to CASSFDQYEQYF. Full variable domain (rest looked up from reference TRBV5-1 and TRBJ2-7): KAGVTQTPRYLIKTRGQQVTLSCSPISGHRSVSWYQQTPGQGLQFLFEYFSETQRNKGNFPGRFSGRQFSNSRSEMNVSTLELGDSALYLCASSFDQYEQYFGPGTRLTVT.

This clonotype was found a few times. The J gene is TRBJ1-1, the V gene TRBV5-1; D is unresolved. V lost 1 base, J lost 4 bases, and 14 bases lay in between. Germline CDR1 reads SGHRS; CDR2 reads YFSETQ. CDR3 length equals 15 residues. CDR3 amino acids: CASSLHLVGSTEAFF. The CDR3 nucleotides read TGCGCCAGCAGCTTGCATTTAGTGGGATCCACTGAAGCTTTCTTT. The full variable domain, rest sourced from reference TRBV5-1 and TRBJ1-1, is KAGVTQTPRYLIKTRGQQVTLSCSPISGHRSVSWYQQTPGQGLQFLFEYFSETQRNKGNFPGRFSGRQFSNSRSEMNVSTLELGDSALYLCASSLHLVGSTEAFFGQGTRLTVV.